Below, 18 T cell receptor beta chains from the same sample are listed, as sequenced in a study of T cells after yellow fever vaccination. TCRdb re-called the 5' RACE reads through MiXCR, storing one row per CDR3 protein. The sample yields approximately 120,000 distinct CDR3 sequences, 7.4% seen once. The sample consisted of CD4+ T cells sorted from PBMCs, taken approximately 11 days after the first yellow fever vaccination. Receptors were obtained from a man aged 18 to 29 who received the YFV17D yellow fever vaccine.

Comment on this clonotype: This may come from a read error, since a much larger clone is one base off. In DNA, the CDR3 is TGTGCCAGCAGCGAGCTAGGGTACGGAGGGAAGAACACCGGGGAGCTGTTTTTT. This sequence encodes CASSELGYGGKNTGELFF. This sequence joins TRBV11-2 and TRBJ2-2; tentative D call: TRBD2 (6 bases). CDR1 SGHAT and CDR2 FQNNGV come from the germline V gene. The CDR3 sequence is 18 residues long. Trimming cost V 5 bases and J 1 base, with 20 bases left between them. The full variable domain, its missing parts supplied by reference TRBV11-2 and TRBJ2-2, is EAGVAQSPRYKIIEKRQSVAFWCNPISGHATLYWYQQILGQGPKLLIQFQNNGVVDDSQLPKDRFSAERLKGVDSTLKIQPAKLEDSAVYLCASSELGYGGKNTGELFFGEGSRLTVL.

As concerns this clonotype: A much more abundant neighbour one base away suggests this may be a read error. V and J are TRBV5-1 and TRBJ2-2, with D maybe TRBD2 (5 bases). CDR1 SGHRS and CDR2 YFSETQ come from the germline V gene. The CDR3 consists of 15 residues. Here the CDR3 DNA reads TGCGCCAGCAGCTTGATTCGGGGTGACACCCGGGAGCTGTTTTTT. Encoded protein: CASSLIRGDTRELFF.

This clonotype was seen many times. The chain couples TRBV19 to TRBJ1-5; 7 nucleotides match TRBD1. The ends lost 3 bases at V and 0 bases at J; junction bases unmatched: 8. Germline CDR1 reads LNHDA; CDR2 reads SQIVND (reference sequence). This CDR3 contains 17 residues. In DNA, the CDR3 is TGTGCCAGTAGTATGGTCACAGGGGATAATAGCAATCAGCCCCAGCATTTT. It specifies CASSMVTGDNSNQPQHF.

This clonotype was recorded many times. The CDR3 nucleotides read TGTGCCAGCAGCTACACACAGGCTGCGTACGAGCAGTACTTC. Amino acids: CASSYTQAAYEQYF. This chain joins TRBV7-2 and TRBJ2-7, with D possibly TRBD1 on 5 matching bases. Germline assignment: CDR1 SGHTA and CDR2 FQGNSA. Trimming took 4 bases from V and 4 from J, leaving 14 bases between them. The CDR3 runs 14 residues.

This chain connects TRBV2 to TRBJ1-5, with unresolved D. The germline V gene encodes CDR1 SNHLY and CDR2 FYNNEI. The CDR3 is 17 amino acids. V was pared by 4 bases and J by 6 bases, with 22 bases between. CDR3 sequence: CASSVMGVMAYGQPQHF. The CDR3 nucleotides read TGTGCCAGCAGTGTAATGGGAGTTATGGCGTACGGTCAGCCCCAGCATTTT.

This clonotype has a handful of counts. The genes are TRBV7-3 and TRBJ2-1; weak D call: TRBD2 (7 bases). V shed 5 bases and J shed 5 bases, with 13 bases lying between them. Germline V gives CDR1 SGHTA, CDR2 FQGTGA. The CDR3 consists of 14 residues. The chain's CDR3 is CASSIKGGNNEQFF. In DNA, the CDR3 is TGTGCCAGCAGCATTAAGGGGGGGAACAATGAGCAGTTCTTC.

This clonotype was picked up many times. V usage is TRBV12-3 or TRBV12-4 and J usage is TRBJ1-6, with TRBD1 as a possible D gene (5 bases). The CDR3 covers 14 residues. V was pared by 4 bases and J by 5 bases, with 9 bases between. The CDR3 here is CASSSQGNNSPLHF. CDR3 in DNA: TGTGCCAGCAGTTCCCAGGGAAATAATTCACCCCTCCACTTT.

As regards this clonotype: A much larger clone is a single base away; this may be a read error. The gene calls are TRBV20-1 and TRBJ2-2; 10 nucleotides align to TRBD2. Germline-derived CDR1 and CDR2 are DFQATT and SNEGSKA (reference sequence). The CDR3 spans 16 residues. The CDR3 bases are TGCTGTGCTAGTGCGCCTGGACTAGCGGCACCCGGGGAGCTGTTTTTT. This codes for CCASAPGLAAPGELFF.

A few counts support this clonotype. The rearrangement uses TRBV7-8 and TRBJ2-3; tentative D call: TRBD1 (6 bases). The CDR3 is 15 amino acids. Germline loops: CDR1 SGHVS, CDR2 FQNEAQ. V was clipped by 5 bases and J by 0 bases, with 12 bases between them. This chain's CDR3 is CASSMKGQSTDTQYF. For the CDR3, the DNA is TGTGCCAGCAGCATGAAAGGACAGAGCACAGATACGCAGTATTTT.

This clonotype was detected many times. This rearrangement joins TRBV7-9 to TRBJ2-3; D may be TRBD1 (5 bases). The ends were cut back, 0 bases at V and 2 bases at J, with 12 bases in the middle. CDR3 size: 16 residues. Looked up from germline, CDR1 is SEHNR and CDR2 is FQNEAQ (reference sequence). DNA for the CDR3: TGTGCCAGCAGCTTAGCGATCAGGGTTTACACAGATACGCAGTATTTT. This translates into CASSLAIRVYTDTQYF. Full variable domain (remainder filled in from reference TRBV7-9 and TRBJ2-3): DTGVSQNPRHKITKRGQNVTFRCDPISEHNRLYWYRQTLGQGPEFLTYFQNEAQLEKSRLLSDRFSAERPKGSFSTLEIQRTEQGDSAMYLCASSLAIRVYTDTQYFGPGTRLTVL.

The rearrangement uses TRBV5-1 and TRBJ2-1; TRBD2 aligns across 9 bases. CDR1 and CDR2 (germline): SGHRS, YFSETQ. This CDR3 is built from 16 residues. With 4 bases clipped from V and 5 bases from J, the junction kept 10 bases outside the gene matches. CDR3 loop: CASSQLPGLAHNEQFF. Written as DNA, the CDR3 is TGCGCCAGCAGCCAGCTACCGGGACTAGCCCACAATGAGCAGTTCTTC.

This clonotype was recorded at least ten times. The rearrangement joins TRBV4-3 to TRBJ2-1; 9 positions agree with TRBD2. The CDR3 consists of 18 residues. J lost 6 bases, V lost 0 bases, and 12 bases had no gene match. Germline assignment: CDR1 LGHNA and CDR2 YSLEER. In DNA, the CDR3 is TGCGCCAGCAGCCAAGAGAGATTAGCGGGGGCCGACCCCAATGAGCAGTTCTTC. This codes for CASSQERLAGADPNEQFF.

In its sample, this clonotype was seen many times. The rearrangement joins TRBV5-1 to TRBJ2-7, with D maybe TRBD1 (6 bases). Trimming stripped 4 bases from V and 7 bases from J, with 15 bases between. Germline lookup yields CDR1 SGHRS and CDR2 YFSETQ. The CDR3 length is 13 residues. The CDR3 region has the DNA TGCGCCAGCAGCGGGGGCTCAGACTCGGAGCAGTACTTC. It is translated as CASSGGSDSEQYF.

This clonotype has at least ten counts. The rearrangement joins TRBV20-1 to TRBJ2-3, with 8 bases matching TRBD1. J was trimmed by 5 bases and V by 0 bases; bases with no gene match: 4. This CDR3 comprises 14 residues. Germline-derived CDR1 and CDR2 are DFQATT and SNEGSKA (reference sequence). The CDR3 reads CSARDRTGRDTQYF. The CDR3 DNA is TGCAGTGCTAGAGATCGGACAGGGCGAGATACGCAGTATTTT.

This clonotype showed up many times. The genes are TRBV2 and TRBJ2-7; D gene unclear. CDR1 is SNHLY and CDR2 is FYNNEI in the germline V gene. V shed 6 bases and J shed 1 base, with 7 bases lying between them. CDR3 length: 12 residues. The CDR3 coding sequence is TGTGCCAGCAGCCGAAATTCCTACGAGCAGTACGTC. The encoded protein is CASSRNSYEQYV.

This clonotype was recorded a few times. J is TRBJ1-6 and V is TRBV7-2; D might be TRBD1 (5 bases). Germline CDR1 SGHTA, CDR2 FQGNSA. The V and J ends lost 5 bases and 9 bases respectively, with 11 bases between them. The CDR3 is 13 amino acids. The CDR3: CASSGGGPSPLHF. The DNA of the CDR3 is TGTGCCAGCAGCGGGGGGGGTCCTTCACCCCTCCACTTT.

This clonotype was picked up many times. V and J are TRBV5-1 and TRBJ2-1, with D perhaps matching TRBD2 (5 bases). Between the trimmed V and J ends, which lost 4 bases and 2 bases, there was a span of 7 bases. Germline CDR1 reads SGHRS; CDR2 reads YFSETQ. This CDR3 spans 13 amino acids. The CDR3 reads CASSPGTYNEQFF. CDR3 DNA: TGCGCCAGCAGCCCCGGGACCTACAATGAGCAGTTCTTC.

This clonotype has a count of ten or more. This chain uses TRBV20-1 with TRBJ2-7; 10 bases line up with TRBD2. The CDR3 is made up of 14 amino acids. After removal of 1 base from V and 7 bases from J, the junction contained 7 bases not matched to a gene. Germline loops: CDR1 DFQATT, CDR2 SNEGSKA (reference sequence). The CDR3 here is CSARVSGGAGEQYF. The CDR3 nucleotides read TGCAGTGCTAGAGTGAGCGGGGGGGCAGGGGAGCAGTACTTC.